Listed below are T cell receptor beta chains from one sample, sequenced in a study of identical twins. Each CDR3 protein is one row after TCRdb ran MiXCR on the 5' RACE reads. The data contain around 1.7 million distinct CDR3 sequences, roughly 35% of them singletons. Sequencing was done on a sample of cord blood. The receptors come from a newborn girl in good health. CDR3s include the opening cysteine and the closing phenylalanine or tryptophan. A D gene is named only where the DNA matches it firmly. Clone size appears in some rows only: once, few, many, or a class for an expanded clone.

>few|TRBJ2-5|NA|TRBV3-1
CASSRLIGSESQYF
TGTGCCAGCAGTAGGCTTATCGGATCAGAGTCCCAGTACTTC
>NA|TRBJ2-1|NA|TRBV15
CATSRDYPGLDNEQFF
TGTGCCACCAGCAGAGATTATCCGGGTCTAGACAATGAGCAGTTCTTC
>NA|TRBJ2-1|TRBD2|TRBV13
CASSQKGALAGAGNEQFF
TGTGCCAGCAGCCAAAAAGGCGCTCTAGCGGGGGCCGGGAATGAGCAGTTCTTC
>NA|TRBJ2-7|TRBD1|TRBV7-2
CASSVKGQGPYEQYF
TGTGCCAGCAGCGTAAAGGGACAGGGCCCCTACGAGCAGTACTTC
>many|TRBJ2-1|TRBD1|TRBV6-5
CASSYGQEGNEQFF
TGTGCCAGCAGTTATGGACAGGAAGGCAATGAGCAGTTCTTC
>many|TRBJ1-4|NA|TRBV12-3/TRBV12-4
CASSGTNEKLFF
TGTGCCAGCAGCGGGACTAATGAAAAACTGTTTTTT
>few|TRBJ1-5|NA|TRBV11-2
CASSYRHANQPQHF
TGTGCCAGCAGCTACAGACACGCTAATCAGCCCCAGCATTTT
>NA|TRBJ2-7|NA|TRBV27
CASSSLGLTDYEQYF
TGTGCCAGCAGTTCACTAGGACTGACTGACTACGAGCAGTACTTC
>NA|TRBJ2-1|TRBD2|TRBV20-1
CSAILAGPWDEQFF
TGCAGTGCTATCCTAGCGGGCCCTTGGGATGAGCAGTTCTTC
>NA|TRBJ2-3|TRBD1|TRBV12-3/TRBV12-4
CASSRRGTGLTDTQYF
TGTGCCAGCAGCCGCCGAGGGACAGGGCTCACAGATACGCAGTATTTT
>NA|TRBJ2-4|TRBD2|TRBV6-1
CASSRAGGLAKNIQYF
TGTGCCAGCAGTCGAGCGGGGGGGCTAGCCAAAAACATTCAGTACTTC
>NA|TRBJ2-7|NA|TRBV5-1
CASSSNIRLGEQYF
TGCGCCAGCAGCTCCAATATCCGCTTGGGTGAGCAGTACTTC
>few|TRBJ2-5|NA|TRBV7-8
CASSLGRGLQETQYF
TGTGCCAGCAGCTTAGGGCGGGGGCTCCAAGAGACCCAGTACTTC
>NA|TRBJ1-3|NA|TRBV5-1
CASSLSPIGNTIYF
TGCGCCAGCAGCTTATCACCAATTGGAAACACCATATATTTT
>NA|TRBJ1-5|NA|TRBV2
CASSGKRGSNQPQHF
TGTGCCAGCAGTGGAAAGAGGGGGAGCAATCAGCCCCAGCATTTT
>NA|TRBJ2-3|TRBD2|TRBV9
CASSVEGRLAPTDTQYF
TGTGCCAGCAGCGTAGAGGGTCGACTAGCTCCCACAGATACGCAGTATTTT
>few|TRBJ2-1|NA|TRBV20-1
CSARDELGGGYEQFF
TGCAGTGCTAGAGATGAGCTAGGCGGGGGCTATGAGCAGTTCTTC
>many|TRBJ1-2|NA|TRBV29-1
CSVDRQTYGYTF
TGCAGCGTTGATCGGCAGACCTATGGCTACACCTTC
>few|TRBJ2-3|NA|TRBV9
CASSAPSVDTQYF
TGTGCCAGCAGCGCCCCTAGCGTGGATACGCAGTATTTT
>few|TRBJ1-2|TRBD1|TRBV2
CASSAGQAFYGYTF
TGTGCCAGCAGCGCCGGACAGGCATTTTATGGCTACACCTTC
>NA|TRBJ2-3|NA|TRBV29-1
CSVGPASSTDTQYF
TGCAGCGTTGGCCCAGCCTCTAGCACAGATACGCAGTATTTT
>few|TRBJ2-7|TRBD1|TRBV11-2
CASKPGQSYEQYF
TGTGCCAGCAAACCGGGACAGTCCTACGAGCAGTACTTC
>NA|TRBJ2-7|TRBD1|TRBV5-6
CASSLGVERQGPYEQYF
TGTGCCAGCAGCTTGGGAGTAGAGAGACAGGGTCCCTACGAGCAGTACTTC
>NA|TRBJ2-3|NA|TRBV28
CASSLWSGARTDTQYF
TGTGCCAGCAGTTTATGGTCAGGGGCCCGCACAGATACGCAGTATTTT
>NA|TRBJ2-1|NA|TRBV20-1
CSARFDPGNREQFF
TGCAGTGCTAGATTTGATCCGGGAAATCGGGAGCAGTTCTTC
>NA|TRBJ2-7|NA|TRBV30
CAWRKSYEQYF
TGTGCCTGGAGGAAGTCCTACGAGCAGTACTTC
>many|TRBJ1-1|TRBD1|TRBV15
CATSRGWLQGNAEAFF
TGTGCCACCAGCAGAGGGTGGTTACAGGGGAACGCTGAAGCTTTCTTT